This T cell receptor beta chain is drawn from a study of shared clonotypes between healthy human individuals. General study points: Incomplete sequencing of sorted subsets was indicated by rarefaction despite large depth.

In the case of this clone: Its antigen is currently unknown. Different DNA sequences within this sample yield the same CDR3.

TCRdb's table, derived via immunoSEQ multiplex PCR, lists solely in-frame clones and lacks some. The profile shows roughly 1,000,000 clones, around 78% of them singletons. V gave up 4 bases and J gave up 2 bases, with 9 bases separating them. CDR1 and CDR2 (germline): MDHEN, SYDVKM. This CDR3 has 14 amino acids. J is TRBJ1-5 and V is TRBV28, with unresolved D. The TCR originated in a man aged 18-30 years in good health. Some clones in this sample may be carry-over from other donors' samples. Source material: memory CD4+ T cells from PBMCs. The subset: CD45RA-negative fraction. Written as DNA, the CDR3 is TGTGCCAGCAGTTGGGGAAGGGGCAATCAGCCCCAGCATTTT. Translated: CASSWGRGNQPQHF.